This T cell receptor (beta chain) was captured by sequencing in a study of a mutant IDH1 vaccine in newly diagnosed glioma. Across the whole study: Previous treatment comprised radiotherapy, temozolomide, or both, mostly both.

Time point given: baseline, week 1 (first vaccination visit). Treatment of the sample: pre-vaccination baseline after standard-of-care therapy. The method was immunoSEQ multiplex PCR; TCRdb's version includes in-frame clones alone and lacks a portion of them. Of about 51,000 clones in the sample, more than 60% were seen once. The CDR3 consists of 14 residues. Trimming pared 3 bases from V and 2 bases from J, leaving 11 bases between. Germline V gene lookup returns CDR1 SEHNR and CDR2 FQNEAQ (reference sequence). The clonotype originates from a woman between 35 and 50 years old with glioma. The starting material was PBMCs, obtained from a glioma patient treated with radiotherapy, temozolomide or both. V gene TRBV7-9 combines with J gene TRBJ2-7; D not certain. As DNA, the CDR3 is TGTGCCAGCAGCTTCGTAGGTGGGGCCTACGAGCAGTACTTC. Residues: CASSFVGGAYEQYF.